This TCR beta chain is drawn from a study of blood T cells in healthy people across ages (dated by TCRdb to about 2015). Regarding the complete study: In model experiments, roughly one uniquely barcoded TCR beta cDNA molecule per two T cells was captured by template switching. To track age-related changes in TCR beta repertoire diversity, the study relied on deep sequencing normalized with unique cDNA molecular identifiers. The donors were split into four age groups: young (average around 17 years), middle-aged (more than 35), aged (more than 55) and long-lived (82). For two donors (one aged 18 to 30 and one aged 80 or older), the study analyzed two additional independent replicas of 1 million unique cDNA reads from the same blood draw. Study-level results and caveats: Because donor CMV infection status was unknown, age-related changes in expanded clonotypes were potentially confounded. Compared with the aged group, more naive CD4+ T cells, fewer expanded clones and increased TCR diversity were shown by the long-lived group, suggesting age selection. Estimates of total diversity based on one million sequenced T cells were considered lower bounds and underestimates. Because profiling used bulk unsorted PBMCs, naive and antigen-experienced compartments could not be compared conclusively. Observed TCR beta diversity per million T cells fell roughly linearly with age, and a significant reduction was already apparent by age roughly 41. The percentage of naive T cells measured by flow cytometry correlated strongly with observed TCR beta diversity.

Libraries were made using 5' RACE. The listed sequencing device is Illumina HiSeq 2500. A second PCR of 7 to 11 cycles was performed with a sample-barcoded 5' primer and a J-beta primer mix. A unique molecular identifier was introduced onto each TCR beta cDNA molecule by a template-switch 5' adaptor carrying 12 random nucleotides. Each sample yielded at least 3 million CDR3-containing paired-end reads. First-strand cDNA was synthesized from all RNA with the Mint cDNA synthesis kit, primed by a TRBC-specific oligonucleotide. Following uracil-DNA glycosylase treatment, a first 18-cycle PCR with universal primers M1SS and BC2_uni_R was performed on all cDNA. The paper's processing steps were these. For normalization, 1 million high-quality reads were randomly selected from each sample, with every read carrying a distinct molecular identifier. Reads sharing molecular identifiers were discarded rather than binned into consensus sequences. CDR3 identification, clonotype clustering and error correction used MiTCR with a Q25 quality threshold and the strictest error-elimination algorithm. A nonparametric unseen species model using Euler transformation provided a lower-bound estimate of total TCR beta diversity. TCRdb trimmed public reads at Q25 via fastp, called clones via MiXCR and kept in-frame beta chains. Each record represents a unique CDR3 protein, reported with the most common genes and DNA among its rows. The authors' filters were not applied to this entry. The sample table shows 760,000 or so distinct CDR3 sequences, and approximately 25% are seen once. The ten largest clones take up more than 8% of the sample.

The donors were roughly 40 Caucasian individuals from Russia, aged 6 to 90 years, who were systemically healthy. Each donor gave 8 to 10 milliliters of peripheral blood, drawn into EDTA-treated Vacutainer tubes. Ficoll-Paque density-gradient centrifugation was used to isolate PBMCs, with at least 6.5 million per sample. Trizol reagent was used to extract total RNA from PBMCs, with at least 5 micrograms per sample. Naive CD45RAhigh/CD27high T cell percentages were measured by flow cytometry on a PBMC aliquot from every donor. This clonotype was observed a few times. This receptor's antigen is unknown. The input lacks base qualities; no much larger clone sits a single base away. CDR1 and CDR2, looked up from the germline V gene, are SGHDN and FVKESK. The V end loses 6 bases and the J end loses 4 bases, and a stretch of 16 bases separates them. From cysteine to phenylalanine, the CDR3 is 14 amino acids long. Only the CDR3 DNA is retained, 42 bases long and in frame from the first base.

These same records also appear under a second study, on T cells of mothers and their children. From the second report: The donors were nine systemically healthy Caucasian individuals, made up of three mothers and their six children. cDNA synthesis consumed the entire amount of extracted RNA, loaded at around 1.5 ug RNA in each 15 ul reaction. In the second PCR, the M1S primer introduced both the sample barcodes and 2-4 random nucleotides. More than 9 million TCR beta CDR3 reads were obtained from each mother, and approximately 3 million reads were obtained from each child. Thymic selection shapes the output of TCR recombination in a similar way in related and unrelated pairs, and inherited differences have a minor effect. Normalized repertoire overlap in related mother-child pairs was always slightly higher than in unrelated mother-child pairs, but the difference was never significant. With a sensitivity of 90 to 100 clones per million clonotypes, no persistent microchimeric T cell clones were detected. To look for features that set related mother-child pairs apart from unrelated individuals, the researchers ran deep NGS to compare the TCR beta repertoires of mothers and children. On average, the children were about 10 +/- 4 years old, while the mothers were approximately 41 +/- 4 years old. Libraries were sequenced on Illumina HiSeq 2000 with 100+100 nt paired-end reads after adapter ligation with NEBNext reagents. To avoid cross-contamination, the mother libraries and the child libraries were prepared a month apart and sequenced in separate runs. For each donor, between about 500,000 and 2,200,000 distinct TCR beta clonotypes were identified. Naive TCR beta clonotypes were estimated from low-frequency clonotypes matched to each donor's FACS-determined naive share, without sorting.

Sequencing was carried out using blood. The clonotype comes from a boy aged 10-17 years in good health. Recombination connected TRBV14 to TRBJ2-7; TRBD2 might be the D gene, on 6 matching bases. The DNA sequence reads TGTGCCAGCAGTTCCGGGACTTACTGGTACGAGCAGTACTTC. It is translated as CASSSGTYWYEQYF.